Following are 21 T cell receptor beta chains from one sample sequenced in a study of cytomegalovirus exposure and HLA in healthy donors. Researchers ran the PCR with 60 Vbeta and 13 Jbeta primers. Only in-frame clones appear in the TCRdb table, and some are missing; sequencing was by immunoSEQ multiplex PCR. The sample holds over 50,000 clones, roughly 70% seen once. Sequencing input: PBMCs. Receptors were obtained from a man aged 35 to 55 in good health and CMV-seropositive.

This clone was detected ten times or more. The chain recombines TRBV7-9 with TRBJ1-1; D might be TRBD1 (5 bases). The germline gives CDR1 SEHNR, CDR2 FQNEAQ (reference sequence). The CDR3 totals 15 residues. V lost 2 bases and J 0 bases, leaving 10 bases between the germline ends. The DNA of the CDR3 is TGTGCCAGCAGCTTACAGGGCGCAATGAACACTGAAGCTTTCTTT. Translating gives CASSLQGAMNTEAFF. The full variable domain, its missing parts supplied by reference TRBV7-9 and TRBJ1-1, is DTGVSQNPRHKITKRGQNVTFRCDPISEHNRLYWYRQTLGQGPEFLTYFQNEAQLEKSRLLSDRFSAERPKGSFSTLEIQRTEQGDSAMYLCASSLQGAMNTEAFFGQGTRLTVV.

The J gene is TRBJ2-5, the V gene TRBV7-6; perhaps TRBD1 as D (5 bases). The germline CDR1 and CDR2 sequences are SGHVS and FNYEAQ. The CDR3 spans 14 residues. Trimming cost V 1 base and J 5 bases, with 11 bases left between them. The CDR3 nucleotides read TGTGCCAGCAGCTTAGAAGCAGGGTGGGAGACCCAGTACTTC. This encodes CASSLEAGWETQYF. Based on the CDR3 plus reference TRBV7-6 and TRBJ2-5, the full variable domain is GAGVSQSPRYKVTKRGQDVALRCDPISGHVSLYWYRQALGQGPEFLTYFNYEAQQDKSGLPNDRFSAERPEGSISTLTIQRTEQRDSAMYRCASSLEAGWETQYFGPGTRLLVL.

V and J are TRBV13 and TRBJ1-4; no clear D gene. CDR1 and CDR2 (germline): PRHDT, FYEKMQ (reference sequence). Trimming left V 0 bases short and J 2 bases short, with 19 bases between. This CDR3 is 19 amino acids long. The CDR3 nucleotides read TGTGCCAGCAGCTTAGGAACCGCTGGCGGGGTAACGACTAATGAAAAACTGTTTTTT. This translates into CASSLGTAGGVTTNEKLFF.

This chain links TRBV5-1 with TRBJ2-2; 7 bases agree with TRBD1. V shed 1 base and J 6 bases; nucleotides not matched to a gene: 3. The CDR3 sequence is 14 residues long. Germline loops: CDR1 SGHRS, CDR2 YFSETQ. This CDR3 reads CASSLFQGAGELFF. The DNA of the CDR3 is TGCGCCAGCAGCTTGTTTCAGGGGGCCGGGGAGCTGTTTTTT.

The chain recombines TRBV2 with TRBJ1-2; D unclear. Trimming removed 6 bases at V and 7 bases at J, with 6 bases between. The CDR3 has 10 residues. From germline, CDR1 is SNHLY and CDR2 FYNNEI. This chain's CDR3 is CASSYGGYTF. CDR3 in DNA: TGTGCCAGCAGCTACGGTGGCTACACCTTC.

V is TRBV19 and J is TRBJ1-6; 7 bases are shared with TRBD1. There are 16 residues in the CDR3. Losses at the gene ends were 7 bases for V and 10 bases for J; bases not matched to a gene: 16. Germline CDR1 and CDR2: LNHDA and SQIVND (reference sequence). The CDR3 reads CASTKGAGSLESPLHF. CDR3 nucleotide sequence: TGTGCCAGTACCAAGGGGGCAGGGTCCCTGGAATCACCCCTCCACTTT. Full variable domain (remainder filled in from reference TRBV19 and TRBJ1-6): DGGITQSPKYLFRKEGQNVTLSCEQNLNHDAMYWYRQDPGQGLRLIYYSQIVNDFQKGDIAEGYSVSREKKESFPLTVTSAQKNPTAFYLCASTKGAGSLESPLHFGNGTRLTVT.

CDR3 in amino acids: CASSRTGSRYLSNQPQHF. CDR3 coding DNA: TGTGCCAGCAGTAGGACAGGGAGCCGCTATCTTAGCAATCAGCCCCAGCATTTT. The chain carries TRBV2 and TRBJ1-5, with 8 nucleotides matching TRBD1. From germline, CDR1 is SNHLY and CDR2 FYNNEI. The ends lost 5 bases at V and 0 bases at J; junction bases unmatched: 12. The CDR3 loop spans 18 amino acids.

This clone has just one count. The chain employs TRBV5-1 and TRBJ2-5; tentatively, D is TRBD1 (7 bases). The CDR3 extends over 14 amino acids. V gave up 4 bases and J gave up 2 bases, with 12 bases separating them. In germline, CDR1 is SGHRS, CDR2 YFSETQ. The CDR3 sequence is CASSPAGGQETQYF. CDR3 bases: TGCGCCAGCAGCCCCGCAGGGGGGCAAGAGACCCAGTACTTC.

CDR3 amino acids: CASRNSGGRREQYF. The CDR3, as DNA: TGCGCCAGCCGGAATAGCGGGGGCCGGCGGGAGCAGTACTTC. V gene TRBV5-1 combines with J gene TRBJ2-7; 9 bases fit TRBD2. The trim removed 7 bases at V and 7 bases at J, leaving 12 bases unmatched. This CDR3 comprises 14 residues. Germline loops: CDR1 SGHRS, CDR2 YFSETQ.

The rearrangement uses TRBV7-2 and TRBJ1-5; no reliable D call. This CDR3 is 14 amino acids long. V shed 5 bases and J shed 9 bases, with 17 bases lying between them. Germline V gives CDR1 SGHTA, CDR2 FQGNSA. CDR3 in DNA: TGTGCCAGCAGCCCTAATCATGGCCGAGGGCCCCAGCATTTT. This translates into CASSPNHGRGPQHF.

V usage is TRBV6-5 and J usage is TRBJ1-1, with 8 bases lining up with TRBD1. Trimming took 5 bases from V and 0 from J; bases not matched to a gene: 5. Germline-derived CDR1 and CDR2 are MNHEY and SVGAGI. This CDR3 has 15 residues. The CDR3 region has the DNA TGTGCCAGCAGTCACCAGGGGGCGATGAACACTGAAGCTTTCTTT. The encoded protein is CASSHQGAMNTEAFF.

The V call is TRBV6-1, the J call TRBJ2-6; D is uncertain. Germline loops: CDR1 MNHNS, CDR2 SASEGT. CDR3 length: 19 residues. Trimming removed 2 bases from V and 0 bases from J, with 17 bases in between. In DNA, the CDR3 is TGTGCCAGCAGTGAAAGAAGGCAGACTGGTCTCTCTGGGGCCAACGTCCTGACTTTC. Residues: CASSERRQTGLSGANVLTF.

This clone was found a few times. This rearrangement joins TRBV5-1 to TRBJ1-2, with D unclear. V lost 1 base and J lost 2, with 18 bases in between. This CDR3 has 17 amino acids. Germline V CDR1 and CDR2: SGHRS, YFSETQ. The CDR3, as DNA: TGCGCCAGCAGCTTGACTTTTGGCGACACTGACAACTATGGCTACACCTTC. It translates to CASSLTFGDTDNYGYTF.

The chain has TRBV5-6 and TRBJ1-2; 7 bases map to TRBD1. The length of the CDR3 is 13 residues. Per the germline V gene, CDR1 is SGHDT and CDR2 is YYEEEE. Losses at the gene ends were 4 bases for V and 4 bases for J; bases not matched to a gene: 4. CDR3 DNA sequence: TGTGCCAGCAGCACGACAGGGATCTATGGCTACACCTTC. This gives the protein CASSTTGIYGYTF.

CDR3 region: CASRSTGNNGYTF. Here the CDR3 DNA reads TGTGCCAGCAGGTCTACAGGGAATAATGGCTACACCTTC. The chain combines TRBV6-5 with TRBJ1-2; D perhaps matches TRBD1 (6 bases). Germline V gene data show CDR1 as MNHEY and CDR2 as SVGAGI. The CDR3 runs to 13 residues. The ends were cut back, 6 bases at V and 6 bases at J, with 14 bases in the middle.

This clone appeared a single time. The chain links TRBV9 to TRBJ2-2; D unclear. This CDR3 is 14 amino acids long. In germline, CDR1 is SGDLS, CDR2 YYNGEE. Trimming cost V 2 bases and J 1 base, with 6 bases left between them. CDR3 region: CASSVGRNTGELFF. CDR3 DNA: TGTGCCAGCAGCGTGGGCCGGAACACCGGGGAGCTGTTTTTT.

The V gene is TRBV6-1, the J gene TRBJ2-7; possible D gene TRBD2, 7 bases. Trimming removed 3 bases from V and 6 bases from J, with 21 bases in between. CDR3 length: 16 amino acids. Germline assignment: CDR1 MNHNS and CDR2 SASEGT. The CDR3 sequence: CASSEPFRGGASEQYF. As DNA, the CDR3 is TGTGCCAGCAGTGAGCCCTTCCGTGGGGGGGCGAGCGAGCAGTACTTC.

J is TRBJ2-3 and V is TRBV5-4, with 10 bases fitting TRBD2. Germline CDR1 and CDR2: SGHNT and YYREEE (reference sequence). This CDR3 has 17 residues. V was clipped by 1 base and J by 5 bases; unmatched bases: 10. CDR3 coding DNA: TGTGCCAGCAGCTTGCAGGCTAGCGGGGGAATGGGAGATACGCAGTATTTT. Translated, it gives CASSLQASGGMGDTQYF.

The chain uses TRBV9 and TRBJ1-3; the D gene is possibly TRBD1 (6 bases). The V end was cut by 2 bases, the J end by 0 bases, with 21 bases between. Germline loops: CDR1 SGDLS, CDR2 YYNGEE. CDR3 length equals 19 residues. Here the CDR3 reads CASSVEPGGTGRSGNTIYF. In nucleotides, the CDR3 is TGTGCCAGCAGCGTGGAGCCGGGCGGTACAGGGCGCTCTGGAAACACCATATATTTT.

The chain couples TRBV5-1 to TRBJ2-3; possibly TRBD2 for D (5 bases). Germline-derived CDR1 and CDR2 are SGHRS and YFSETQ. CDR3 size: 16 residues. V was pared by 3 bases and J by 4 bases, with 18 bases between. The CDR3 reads CASSSGTREQADTQYF. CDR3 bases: TGCGCCAGCAGCTCGGGCACTAGAGAGCAAGCAGATACGCAGTATTTT. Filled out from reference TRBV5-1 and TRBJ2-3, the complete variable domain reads KAGVTQTPRYLIKTRGQQVTLSCSPISGHRSVSWYQQTPGQGLQFLFEYFSETQRNKGNFPGRFSGRQFSNSRSEMNVSTLELGDSALYLCASSSGTREQADTQYFGPGTRLTVL.

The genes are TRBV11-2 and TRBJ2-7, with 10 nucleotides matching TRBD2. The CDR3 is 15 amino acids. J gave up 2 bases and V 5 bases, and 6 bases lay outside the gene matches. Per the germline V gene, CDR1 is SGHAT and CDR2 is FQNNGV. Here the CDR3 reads CASSQTSGETYEQYF. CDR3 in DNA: TGTGCCAGCAGCCAAACTAGCGGGGAGACCTACGAGCAGTACTTC.